The clone carrying this TCR beta chain was seen just once. The antigen remains unidentified. Sequencing used immunoSEQ multiplex PCR; TCRdb keeps in-frame clones, though not all of them. The table includes 50,000 to 60,000 clones, over 80% detected once. The CDR3 loop spans 16 amino acids. Germline CDR1 GTSNPN, CDR2 SVGIG (reference sequence). V trimming: 5 bases; J trimming: 4 bases; junction bases outside the gene matches: 14. The record originates from a study of OX40 agonist ivuxolimab in advanced cancers. Findings of the study overall: CD8+ T cells were the subset that, on average, had more expanded clones than CD4+.

This specimen consisted of CD4+ or CD8+ T cells sorted from blood, obtained in a trial of the OX40 agonist ivuxolimab. The sequence derives from an adult with an advanced solid tumor such as melanoma, head and neck, liver or kidney cancer. The J gene is TRBJ2-5, the V gene TRBV30; 9 bases match TRBD2. The CDR3 coding sequence is TGTGCCTGGGGGGATTGGGCTAGCGGGATTGGAGAGACCCAGTACTTC. Its translation is CAWGDWASGIGETQYF.